The present T cell receptor beta chain was sequenced within a study of identical twins. Study-wide findings and caveats: Possibly, invariant MAIT and iNKT cells partly confounded zero-insertion analyses. In drawing conclusions, the study used cross-sectional statistical analysis and did not follow the same donors. For out-of-frame beta sequences, excess twin sharing was weaker.

This clonotype was detected ten times or more. The target antigen is unknown. Germline V gene lookup returns CDR1 MGHDK and CDR2 SYGVNS. This CDR3 contains 12 residues. V lost 8 bases, J lost 3 bases, and 11 bases lay in between. MiXCR was run by TCRdb on the 5' RACE reads, yielding one entry per CDR3 protein. The sample lists roughly 250,000 distinct CDR3 sequences; approximately 7% were seen once. These data also featured in a second study, about yellow fever vaccine responses in identical twins.

The sequenced material came from memory (CD45RO+) T cells sorted from blood. J is TRBJ2-7 and V is TRBV25-1; D is unresolved. This TCR derives from a young woman in good health. The DNA for the CDR3 is TGTGCCAGCTCGGGTATACGCTACGAGCAGTACTTC. Protein sequence: CASSGIRYEQYF.